Listed here are 4 T cell receptor beta chains from one sample, sequenced in a study of neurological immune-mediated disorders (dated by TCRdb to between 2018 and 2020). The library was produced with 5' RACE. The data were produced on an Illumina HiSeq 2500. TCRdb redid the processing of the public reads, applying fastp at Q25 and MiXCR, and retained in-frame beta chains. Under each unique CDR3 protein, matching rows form one entry showing the most common genes and DNA. The sample yields about 35,000 distinct CDR3 sequences; less than 5% were counted once. The ten largest clones represent roughly 2% of the sample. Input material: PBMCs. Receptor source: a man aged 25-45 years with multiple sclerosis.

The chain joins TRBV12-3 or TRBV12-4 to TRBJ1-2, with 9 bases aligning to TRBD1. The CDR3 runs to 15 residues. The V and J ends lost 5 bases and 4 bases, in that order; junction bases with no gene match: 8. The CDR3 protein is CASSGTGKIAYGYTF. The CDR3 DNA sequence: TGTGCCAGCAGTGGGACAGGGAAGATCGCCTATGGCTACACCTTC.

This clonotype was found many times. The chain combines TRBV6-6 with TRBJ1-1; the match to TRBD1 covers 9 bases. The trim removed 5 bases at V and 1 base at J, leaving 5 bases unmatched. Germline V gene data show CDR1 as MNHNY and CDR2 as SVGAGI (reference sequence). This CDR3 is built from 15 residues. This CDR3 reads CASSLRQGGNTEAFF. CDR3 DNA sequence: TGTGCCAGCAGTCTCCGACAGGGGGGGAACACTGAAGCTTTCTTT.

This clonotype was seen just once. The conserved phenylalanine or tryptophan normally closing the CDR3 is absent here, so this likely arose from a read error. The rearrangement uses TRBV9 and TRBJ2-5, with a tentative D call TRBD1 (5 bases). V shed 0 bases and J shed 4 bases, with 10 bases lying between them. CDR1 is SGDLS and CDR2 is YYNGEE in the germline V gene. CDR3 length equals 14 residues. The CDR3 nucleotides read TGTGCCAGCAGCGTAGACAGGTCTGTAGAGACCCAGTACAAC. This codes for CASSVDRSVETQYN.

This clonotype has at least ten counts. The J gene is TRBJ2-1, the V gene TRBV12-3 or TRBV12-4; 13 nucleotides agree with TRBD2. The length of the CDR3 is 17 residues. The ends lost 5 bases at V and 9 bases at J; junction bases unmatched: 13. In nucleotides, the CDR3 is TGTGCCAGCAGTCTCAAAAGACTAGCGGGGGGACCACCTGAGCAGTTCTTC. This encodes CASSLKRLAGGPPEQFF.